This T cell receptor (beta chain) came from a study of blood T cell repertoires in COVID-19 (dated by TCRdb to between 2020 and 2021). Concerning the study at large: Samples covering the acute and convalescent phases of COVID-19 were provided by collaborators in the United States, Italy and Spain. Where HLA class I and class II types were available, the types were taken from metadata supplied by the sample provider, not from assay-based typing. The dataset comprised deeply sampled blood TCRbeta repertoires from subjects exposed to, actively infected with, or recovered from COVID-19. The material from the prospective study consisted of cDNA or gDNA derived from T cells, B-cell-depleted T cells, or PBMCs. Samples came from the ongoing ImmuneRACE study (first 160 participants) plus 1,254 subjects from 6 global collaborators. A freely available public database, intended as a resource for researchers studying the immune response to SARS-CoV-2, is where the repertoires were released. Sample metadata almost always included a de-identified subject ID, COVID-19 status, age in years and sex. Study-wide findings and limitations: Clinical and demographic metadata were provided uncurated, with the amount varying by source and participant.

Collaborating institutions collected whole blood in K2EDTA tubes following their own protocols. For TCRbeta analysis, collaborator samples were shipped as frozen whole blood, as isolated PBMCs, or as DNA extracted from either sample type. The count of this clone is one. Its antigen is unknown. No base qualities exist here, and no much larger clone lies one base off it. TCRbeta CDR3 regions were amplified from genomic DNA using the immunoSEQ Assay, a bias-controlled multiplex PCR. The original pipeline was this. The number of nucleated cells in each sample was estimated by amplification of reference gene primers within the assay. To quantify the absolute abundance of each unique TCRbeta CDR3 rearrangement, sequence reads were collapsed and filtered. For each sample, productive Simpson clonality was calculated by taking the square root of Simpson's diversity index across productive rearrangements. TCRdb limited this immuneACCESS table to in-frame rearrangements with V and J called. A share of clones is missing; checked studies link under half to unresolved V genes, and the rest is unexplained. V, J and clone size derive from that table, while D and trimming were established from the DNA sequence. In this sample the table shows a few hundred thousand clones, roughly 80% of which occur a single time. Around 3.4% of the sample rests with the top ten.

The specimen sequenced was peripheral blood. The receptor's source is a woman younger than 30 with acute or convalescent COVID-19.

The CDR3: CASSLQEVRATNEKLFF. The DNA reads TGCGCCAGCAGCCTCCAAGAAGTGAGAGCAACTAATGAAAAACTGTTTTTT. Recombination linked TRBV5-1 to TRBJ1-4; no confident D gene assignment can be made. Deletion took 4 bases off V and 0 bases off J, with a span of 16 bases between the germline ends. As encoded in the germline V gene, CDR1 is SGHRS while CDR2 is YFSETQ. Taken from cysteine to phenylalanine, the CDR3 has 17 residues. Only the CDR3 DNA is retained, 51 bases long and in frame from the first base.